Included here is one TCR beta chain sequence, with context. Measured with immunoSEQ multiplex PCR; TCRdb has only the in-frame clones, and not every one. The top ten hold about 6.4% of the sample, which has about 350,000 clones, less than 90% seen once. The record originates from a study of Ad26.COV2.S vaccination and SARS-CoV-2 variants. Study context: Trial arm assignment for the donor was COV1001 Ad26.COV2.S.

In germline, CDR1 is SGHTA, CDR2 FQGNSA. V lost 4 bases and J lost 2, with 3 bases in between. The CDR3 is 12 residues long. The treatment was: roughly 20 received Ad26.COV2.S at low or high dose, single or two shots; roughly 5 received placebo; per-sample allocation not given. Repertoires come from day 63 after the first vaccine or placebo injection. This TCR was sampled from a person between 18 and 59 years old who received the Ad26.COV2.S COVID-19 vaccine or a placebo. The chain has TRBV7-2 and TRBJ2-1; D gene unclear. This specimen was peripheral blood, taken in a trial of Ad26.COV2.S vaccine versus placebo. CDR3 loop: CASSSTYNEQFF. Written as DNA, the CDR3 is TGTGCCAGCAGCTCAACCTACAATGAGCAGTTCTTC.